Sequencing of this T cell receptor (beta chain) was carried out in a study of blood T cell repertoires in COVID-19. Turning to the study itself: Acute and convalescent COVID-19 specimens originated in the United States, Italy and Spain. PBMCs, B-cell-depleted T cells, or T cells were the source of the cDNA or gDNA that made up the material.

V lost 5 bases to trimming and J lost 5 bases, with 9 bases between them. Germline assignment: CDR1 SGHVS and CDR2 FQNEAQ. This CDR3 comprises 12 residues. The cohort comprised adults aged about 18 to 100 years residing in approximately 25 US areas. Recovered participants had two consecutive negative NP/OP PCR tests, healthcare professional clearance, or symptom resolution. TCRdb keeps only in-frame clones here, not all; method: immunoSEQ multiplex PCR. The data hold some 490,000 clones, with roughly nine tenths observed a single time. The chain couples TRBV7-8 to TRBJ2-5; weak D call: TRBD2 (5 bases). This TCR derives from a woman aged 55-69 years who had recovered from COVID-19. Source material: PBMCs or T cells enriched from blood (not recorded which). The CDR3 bases are TGTGCCAGCAGCGTCGGGAAGGAGACCCAGTACTTC. This sequence encodes CASSVGKETQYF.